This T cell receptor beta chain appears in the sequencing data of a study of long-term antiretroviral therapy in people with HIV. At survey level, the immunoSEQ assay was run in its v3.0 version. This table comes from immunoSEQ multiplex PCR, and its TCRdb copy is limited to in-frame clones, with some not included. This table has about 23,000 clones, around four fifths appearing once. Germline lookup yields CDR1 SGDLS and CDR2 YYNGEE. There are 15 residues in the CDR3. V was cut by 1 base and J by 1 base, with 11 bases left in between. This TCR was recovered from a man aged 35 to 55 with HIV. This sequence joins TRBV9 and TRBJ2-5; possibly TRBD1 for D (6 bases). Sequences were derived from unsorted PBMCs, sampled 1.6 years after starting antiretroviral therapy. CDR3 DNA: TGTGCCAGCAGCGTAACGCCAGGGGTCCAAGAGACCCAGTACTTC. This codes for CASSVTPGVQETQYF.